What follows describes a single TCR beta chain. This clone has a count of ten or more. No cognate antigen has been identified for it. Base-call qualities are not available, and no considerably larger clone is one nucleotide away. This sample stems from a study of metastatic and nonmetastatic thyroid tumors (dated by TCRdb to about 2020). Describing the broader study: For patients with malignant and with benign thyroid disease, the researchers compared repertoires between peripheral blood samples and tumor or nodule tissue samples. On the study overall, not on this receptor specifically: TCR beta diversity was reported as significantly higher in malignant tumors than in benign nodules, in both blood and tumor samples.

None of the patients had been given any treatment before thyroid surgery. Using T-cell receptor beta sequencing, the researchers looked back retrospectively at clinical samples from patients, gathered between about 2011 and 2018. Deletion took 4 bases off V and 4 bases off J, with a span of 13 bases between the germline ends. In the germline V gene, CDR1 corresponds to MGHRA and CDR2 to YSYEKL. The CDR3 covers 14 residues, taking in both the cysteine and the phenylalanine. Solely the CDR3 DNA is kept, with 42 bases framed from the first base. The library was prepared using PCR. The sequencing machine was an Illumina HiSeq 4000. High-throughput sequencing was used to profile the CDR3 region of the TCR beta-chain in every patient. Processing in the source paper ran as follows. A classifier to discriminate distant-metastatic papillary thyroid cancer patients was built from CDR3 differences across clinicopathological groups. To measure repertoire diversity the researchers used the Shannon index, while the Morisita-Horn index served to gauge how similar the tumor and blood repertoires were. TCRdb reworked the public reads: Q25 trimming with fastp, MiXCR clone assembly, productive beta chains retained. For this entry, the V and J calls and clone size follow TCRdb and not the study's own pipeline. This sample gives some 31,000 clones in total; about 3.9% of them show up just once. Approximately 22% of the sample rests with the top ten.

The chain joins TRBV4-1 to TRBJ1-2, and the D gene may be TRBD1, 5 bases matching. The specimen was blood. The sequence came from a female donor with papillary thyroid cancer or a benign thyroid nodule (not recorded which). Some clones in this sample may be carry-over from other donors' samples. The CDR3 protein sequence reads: CASSPIGAIYGYTF. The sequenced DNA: TGCGCCAGCAGCCCCATTGGGGCAATCTATGGCTACACCTTC.